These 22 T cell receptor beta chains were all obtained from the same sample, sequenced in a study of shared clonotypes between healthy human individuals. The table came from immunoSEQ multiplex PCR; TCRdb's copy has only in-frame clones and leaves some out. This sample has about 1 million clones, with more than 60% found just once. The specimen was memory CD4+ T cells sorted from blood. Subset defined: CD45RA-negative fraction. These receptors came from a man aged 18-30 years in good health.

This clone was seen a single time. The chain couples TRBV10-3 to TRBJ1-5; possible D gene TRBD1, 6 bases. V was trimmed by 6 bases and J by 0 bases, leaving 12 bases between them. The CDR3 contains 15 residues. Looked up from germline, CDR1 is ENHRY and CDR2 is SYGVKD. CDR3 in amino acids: CAIRMDSNSNQPQHF. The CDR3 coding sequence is TGTGCCATCAGGATGGACAGTAATAGCAATCAGCCCCAGCATTTT.

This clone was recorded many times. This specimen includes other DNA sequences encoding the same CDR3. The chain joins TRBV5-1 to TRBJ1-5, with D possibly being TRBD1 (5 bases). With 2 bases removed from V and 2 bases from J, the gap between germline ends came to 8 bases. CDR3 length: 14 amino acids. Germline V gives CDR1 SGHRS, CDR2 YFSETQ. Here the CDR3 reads CASSLRGGNQPQHF. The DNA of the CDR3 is TGCGCCAGCAGCTTAAGGGGCGGCAATCAGCCCCAGCATTTT.

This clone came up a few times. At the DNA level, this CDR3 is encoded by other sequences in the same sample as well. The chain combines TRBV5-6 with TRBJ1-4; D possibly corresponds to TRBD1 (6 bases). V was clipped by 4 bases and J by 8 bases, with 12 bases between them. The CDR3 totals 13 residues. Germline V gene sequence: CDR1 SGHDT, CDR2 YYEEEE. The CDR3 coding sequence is TGTGCCAGCAGCCTAGATAGGGGGGAAAAACTGTTTTTT. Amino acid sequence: CASSLDRGEKLFF. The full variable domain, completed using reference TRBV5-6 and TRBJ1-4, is DAGVTQSPTHLIKTRGQQVTLRCSPKSGHDTVSWYQQALGQGPQFIFQYYEEEERQRGNFPDRFSGHQFPNYSSELNVNALLLGDSALYLCASSLDRGEKLFFGSGTQLSVL.

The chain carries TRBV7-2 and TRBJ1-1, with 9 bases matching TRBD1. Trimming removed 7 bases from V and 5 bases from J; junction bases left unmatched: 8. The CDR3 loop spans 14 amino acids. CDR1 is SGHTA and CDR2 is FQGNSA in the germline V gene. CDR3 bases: TGTGCCAGCACCCACAGGGGGCAGGGGACTGAAGCTTTCTTT. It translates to CASTHRGQGTEAFF.

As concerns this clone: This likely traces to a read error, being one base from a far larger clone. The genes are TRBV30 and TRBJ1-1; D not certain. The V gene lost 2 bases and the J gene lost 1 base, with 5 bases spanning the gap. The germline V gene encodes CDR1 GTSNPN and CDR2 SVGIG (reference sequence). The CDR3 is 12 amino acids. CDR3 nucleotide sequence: TGTGCCTGGAGTCTACAGAACACTGAAGCTTTCTTT. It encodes CAWSLQNTEAFF.

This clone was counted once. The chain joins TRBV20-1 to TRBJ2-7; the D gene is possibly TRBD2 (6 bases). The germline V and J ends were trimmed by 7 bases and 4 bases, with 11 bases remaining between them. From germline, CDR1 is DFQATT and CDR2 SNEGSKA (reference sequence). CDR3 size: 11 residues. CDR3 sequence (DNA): TGCAGTGGACTAGTCGGGTACGAGCAGTACTTC. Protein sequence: CSGLVGYEQYF.

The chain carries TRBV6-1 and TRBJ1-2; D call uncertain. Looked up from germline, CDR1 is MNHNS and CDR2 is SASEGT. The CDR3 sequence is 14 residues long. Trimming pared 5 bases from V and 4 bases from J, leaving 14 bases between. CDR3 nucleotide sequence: TGTGCCAGCAGTTCACGGACGGTCTTCTATGGCTACACCTTC. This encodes CASSSRTVFYGYTF.

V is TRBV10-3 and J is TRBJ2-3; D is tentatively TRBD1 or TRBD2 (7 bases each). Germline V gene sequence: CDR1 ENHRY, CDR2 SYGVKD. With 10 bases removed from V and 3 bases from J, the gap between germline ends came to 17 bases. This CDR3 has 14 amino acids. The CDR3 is CATAGAGGTDTQYF. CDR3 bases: TGTGCCACTGCGGGGGCAGGGGGAACAGATACGCAGTATTTT.

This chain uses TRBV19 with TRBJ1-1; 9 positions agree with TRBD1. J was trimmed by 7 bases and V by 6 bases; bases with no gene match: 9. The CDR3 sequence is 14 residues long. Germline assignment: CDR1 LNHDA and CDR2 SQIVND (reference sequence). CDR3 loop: CASRTGGGPGEAFF. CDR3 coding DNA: TGTGCCAGTAGGACAGGGGGAGGGCCGGGTGAAGCTTTCTTT.

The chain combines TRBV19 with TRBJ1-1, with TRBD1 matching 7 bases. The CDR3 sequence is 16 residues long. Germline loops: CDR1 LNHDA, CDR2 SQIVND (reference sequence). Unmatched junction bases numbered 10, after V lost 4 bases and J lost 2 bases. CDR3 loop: CASSTGRGGVNTEAFF. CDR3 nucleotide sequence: TGTGCCAGTAGTACGGGACGAGGGGGCGTCAACACTGAAGCTTTCTTT.

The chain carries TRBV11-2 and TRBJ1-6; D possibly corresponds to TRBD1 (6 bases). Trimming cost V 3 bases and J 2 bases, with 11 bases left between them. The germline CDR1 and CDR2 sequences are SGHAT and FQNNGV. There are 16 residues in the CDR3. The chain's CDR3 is CASSFGGDAYNSPLHF. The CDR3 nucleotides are TGTGCCAGCAGCTTTGGGGGCGATGCCTATAATTCACCCCTCCACTTT.

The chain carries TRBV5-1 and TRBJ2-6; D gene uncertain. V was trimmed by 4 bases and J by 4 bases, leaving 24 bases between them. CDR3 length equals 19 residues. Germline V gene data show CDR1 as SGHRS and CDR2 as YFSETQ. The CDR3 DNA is TGCGCCAGCAGCCCCTCCATGGCAGCGAATTTGGGGGGGGCCAACGTCCTGACTTTC. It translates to CASSPSMAANLGGANVLTF.

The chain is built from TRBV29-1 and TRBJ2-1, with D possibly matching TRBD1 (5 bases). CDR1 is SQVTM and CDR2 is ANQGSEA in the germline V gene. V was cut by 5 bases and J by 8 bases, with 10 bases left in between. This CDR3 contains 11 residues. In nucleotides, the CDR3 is TGCAGCGTTCTAAGCAGGGATGAGCAGTTCTTC. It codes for CSVLSRDEQFF.

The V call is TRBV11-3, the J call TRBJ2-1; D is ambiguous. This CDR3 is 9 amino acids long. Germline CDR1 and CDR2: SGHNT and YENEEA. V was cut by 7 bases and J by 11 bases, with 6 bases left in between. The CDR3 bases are TGTGCCAGCACCCGCAAGCAGTTCTTC. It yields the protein CASTRKQFF.

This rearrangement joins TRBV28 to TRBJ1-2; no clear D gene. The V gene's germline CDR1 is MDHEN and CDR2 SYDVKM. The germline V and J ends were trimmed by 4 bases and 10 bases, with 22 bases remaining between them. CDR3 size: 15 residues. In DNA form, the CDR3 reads TGTGCCAGCAGTTCCCCACAGTTTCCCCTTTTATTCTACACCTTC. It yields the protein CASSSPQFPLLFYTF.

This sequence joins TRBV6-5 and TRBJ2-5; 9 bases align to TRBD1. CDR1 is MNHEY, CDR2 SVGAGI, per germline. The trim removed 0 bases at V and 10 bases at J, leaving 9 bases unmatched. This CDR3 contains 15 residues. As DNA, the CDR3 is TGTGCCAGCAGTTACTCGGAGACAGGGGGTTATGGCCAGTACTTC. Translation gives CASSYSETGGYGQYF.

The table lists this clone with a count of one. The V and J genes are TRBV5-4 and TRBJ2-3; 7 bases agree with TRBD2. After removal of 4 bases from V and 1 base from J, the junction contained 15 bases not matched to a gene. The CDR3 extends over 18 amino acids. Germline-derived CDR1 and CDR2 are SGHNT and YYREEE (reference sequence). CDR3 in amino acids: CASSAKTPGLRGTDTQYF. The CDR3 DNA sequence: TGTGCCAGCAGCGCGAAGACCCCGGGACTACGGGGCACAGATACGCAGTATTTT.

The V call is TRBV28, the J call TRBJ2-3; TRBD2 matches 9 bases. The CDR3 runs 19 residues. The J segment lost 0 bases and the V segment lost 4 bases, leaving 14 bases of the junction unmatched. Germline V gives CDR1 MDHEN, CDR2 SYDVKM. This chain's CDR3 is CASSSLWGVAGASTDTQYF. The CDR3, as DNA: TGTGCCAGCAGTTCTCTATGGGGGGTAGCGGGGGCTAGCACAGATACGCAGTATTTT.

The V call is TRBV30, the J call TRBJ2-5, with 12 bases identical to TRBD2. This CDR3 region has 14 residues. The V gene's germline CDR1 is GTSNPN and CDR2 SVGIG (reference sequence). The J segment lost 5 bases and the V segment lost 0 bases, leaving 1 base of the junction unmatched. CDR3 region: CAWSVGLAGETQYF. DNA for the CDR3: TGTGCCTGGAGTGTTGGACTAGCGGGGGAGACCCAGTACTTC.

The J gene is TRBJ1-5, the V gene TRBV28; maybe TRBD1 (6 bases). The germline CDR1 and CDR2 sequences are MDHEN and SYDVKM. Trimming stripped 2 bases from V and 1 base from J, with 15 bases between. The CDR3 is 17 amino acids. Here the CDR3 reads CASSLLGAGDSNQPQHF. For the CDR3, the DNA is TGTGCCAGCAGTTTACTGGGGGCGGGGGACAGCAATCAGCCCCAGCATTTT.

The CDR3 bases are TGTGCCAGCAGTCGGAAGGAAGTCAATGAGCAGTTCTTC. Translating it yields CASSRKEVNEQFF. The chain joins TRBV6-5 to TRBJ2-1; D ambiguous. CDR3 length: 13 residues. CDR1 and CDR2 (germline): MNHEY, SVGAGI. V lost 5 bases, J lost 6 bases, and 11 bases lay in between.

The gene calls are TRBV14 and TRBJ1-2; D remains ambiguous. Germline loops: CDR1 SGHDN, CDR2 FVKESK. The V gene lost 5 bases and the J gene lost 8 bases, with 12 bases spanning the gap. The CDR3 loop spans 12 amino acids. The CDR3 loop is CASSNGRGGYTF. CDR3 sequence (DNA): TGTGCCAGCAGCAACGGACGGGGAGGCTACACCTTC.